Below, 17 T cell receptor beta chains from the same sample are listed, as sequenced in a study of blood T cell repertoires in COVID-19 (dated by TCRdb to about 2020). The method was the immunoSEQ multiplex PCR assay. TCRdb re-hosts the immuneACCESS table, in-frame sequences only. Its copies lack some clones; in the studies checked, an unresolved V gene accounts for under half of them, and the cause for the rest is not known. The table for this sample lists around 160,000 clones; roughly nine tenths of them were counted only once. The top ten hold 15% to 20% of the sample. Material: peripheral blood. These receptors all stem from a man aged 55-75 years with active or convalescent COVID-19.

The rearrangement uses TRBV5-1 and TRBJ2-1; 12 bases map to TRBD1. The CDR3 has 15 amino acids. V was clipped by 6 bases and J by 8 bases; unmatched bases: 9. Germline-derived CDR1 and CDR2 are SGHRS and YFSETQ. CDR3 sequence: CASIAGTGGTDEQFF. CDR3 DNA sequence: TGCGCCAGCATCGCCGGGACAGGGGGCACGGATGAGCAGTTCTTC.

The J gene is TRBJ2-1, the V gene TRBV4-2; TRBD2 matches at 7 bases. The V segment lost 1 base and the J segment 2 bases; nucleotides outside the gene matches: 5. CDR1 is LGHNA and CDR2 is YNFKEQ in the germline V gene. This CDR3 contains 16 residues. CDR3 in DNA: TGTGCCAGCAGCCAAGGAACACTAGCGCCCTACAATGAGCAGTTCTTC. Its protein is CASSQGTLAPYNEQFF.

The rearrangement links TRBV5-1 to TRBJ1-3; D perhaps matches TRBD1 (5 bases). This CDR3 contains 15 residues. In germline, CDR1 is SGHRS, CDR2 YFSETQ. V lost 3 bases and J lost 4, with 14 bases in between. CDR3 in amino acids: CASSSDGGTGNTIYF. The CDR3 bases are TGCGCCAGCAGCTCCGACGGGGGTACCGGAAACACCATATATTTT. The full variable domain, with the rest looked up from reference TRBV5-1 and TRBJ1-3, is KAGVTQTPRYLIKTRGQQVTLSCSPISGHRSVSWYQQTPGQGLQFLFEYFSETQRNKGNFPGRFSGRQFSNSRSEMNVSTLELGDSALYLCASSSDGGTGNTIYFGEGSWLTVV.

The V gene is TRBV5-1, the J gene TRBJ2-5; the D gene is possibly TRBD1 (6 bases). The CDR3 covers 13 residues. Trimming took 4 bases from V and 4 from J, leaving 11 bases between them. Looked up from germline, CDR1 is SGHRS and CDR2 is YFSETQ. As DNA, the CDR3 is TGCGCCAGCAGCCCTACAGGGTCAGAGACCCAGTACTTC. It encodes CASSPTGSETQYF. The full variable domain, completed using reference TRBV5-1 and TRBJ2-5, is KAGVTQTPRYLIKTRGQQVTLSCSPISGHRSVSWYQQTPGQGLQFLFEYFSETQRNKGNFPGRFSGRQFSNSRSEMNVSTLELGDSALYLCASSPTGSETQYFGPGTRLLVL.

The V call is TRBV5-1, the J call TRBJ2-2; TRBD1 matches 9 bases. V was pared by 4 bases and J by 4 bases, with 8 bases of the junction left unmatched. Germline-derived CDR1 and CDR2 are SGHRS and YFSETQ. The CDR3 is 16 amino acids. The DNA of the CDR3 is TGCGCCAGCAGCGCCCAGGGACAGGGCCCCACCGGGGAGCTGTTTTTT. It translates to CASSAQGQGPTGELFF.

This clone has just one count. The chain is built from TRBV7-2 and TRBJ1-1; 9 positions agree with TRBD1. CDR3 size: 16 residues. The V gene end was trimmed by 5 bases and the J gene end by 6 bases; junction bases not matched to a gene: 13. The V gene's germline CDR1 is SGHTA and CDR2 FQGNSA. The CDR3 coding sequence is TGTGCCAGCAGCCTTTCGGCGGACAGGGGAACTTCTGAAGCTTTCTTT. Amino acids: CASSLSADRGTSEAFF.

This chain connects TRBV23-1 to TRBJ2-3; no definite D call. TRBV23-1 is noted as an ORF with a role that remains uncertain. The length of the CDR3 is 14 residues. Trimming cost V 7 bases and J 3 bases, with 14 bases left between them. The CDR3 sequence: CASTRLLKTDTQYF. In DNA, the CDR3 is TGCGCCAGCACCCGTTTACTAAAGACAGATACGCAGTATTTT.

On this clone: Germline and junction disagree at one end, which may indicate a read error. The chain recombines TRBV29-1 with TRBJ1-1, with D possibly TRBD1 on 5 matching bases. The CDR3 loop spans 8 amino acids. Germline CDR1 reads SQVTM; CDR2 reads ANQGSEA. The CDR3, as DNA: TGCAGCTCCGGGCCTCAGGGCTTC. It yields the protein CSSGPQGF.

This rearrangement joins TRBV2 to TRBJ1-2, with unresolved D. CDR1 and CDR2 from the germline V gene are SNHLY and FYNNEI. The germline V and J ends were trimmed by 2 bases and 4 bases, with 11 bases remaining between them. The CDR3 spans 14 residues. CDR3 DNA: TGTGCCAGCAGTGAACGGCAGGTCATCTATGGCTACACCTTC. Translated: CASSERQVIYGYTF.

J is TRBJ2-3 and V is TRBV9; 7 positions match TRBD2. Looked up from germline, CDR1 is SGDLS and CDR2 is YYNGEE. This CDR3 region has 16 residues. V lost 0 bases and J lost 1; bases outside the gene matches: 5. Here the CDR3 reads CASSVGGGVGTDTQYF. The CDR3 bases are TGTGCCAGCAGCGTAGGGGGGGGAGTAGGCACAGATACGCAGTATTTT.

The chain links TRBV6-5 to TRBJ2-3; 7 positions agree with TRBD2. There are 15 residues in the CDR3. V trimming: 6 bases; J trimming: 2 bases; junction bases outside the gene matches: 8. Germline V gene data show CDR1 as MNHEY and CDR2 as SVGAGI. The CDR3 nucleotides are TGTGCCAGCAGACGGGGAGCGGGGAACACAGATACGCAGTATTTT. Protein: CASRRGAGNTDTQYF.

The gene calls are TRBV5-1 and TRBJ2-5, with a tentative D call TRBD1 (5 bases). Germline lookup yields CDR1 SGHRS and CDR2 YFSETQ. V was pared by 1 base and J by 2 bases, with 12 bases between. The CDR3 is 15 residues long. The CDR3 is CASSLLQGNQETQYF. The CDR3 nucleotides are TGCGCCAGCAGCTTGTTGCAGGGAAATCAAGAGACCCAGTACTTC.

The V call is TRBV19, the J call TRBJ2-6, with 7 nucleotides matching TRBD1. J gave up 0 bases and V 5 bases, and 10 bases lay outside the gene matches. Germline lookup yields CDR1 LNHDA and CDR2 SQIVND (reference sequence). CDR3 length: 18 residues. As DNA, the CDR3 is TGTGCCAGTAGTCCCGAGACAGGGTCCTTCTCTGGGGCCAACGTCCTGACTTTC. Amino acids: CASSPETGSFSGANVLTF.

The J gene is TRBJ1-1, the V gene TRBV11-2, with D unclear. The CDR3 spans 16 residues. V was cut by 2 bases and J by 1 base, with 14 bases left in between. From germline, CDR1 is SGHAT and CDR2 FQNNGV. This CDR3 reads CASSLLGVSGNTEAFF. CDR3 coding DNA: TGTGCCAGCAGCTTACTGGGAGTATCGGGGAACACTGAAGCTTTCTTT.

The J gene is TRBJ1-1, the V gene TRBV19; D gene ambiguous. Germline CDR1 is LNHDA and CDR2 is SQIVND (reference sequence). The V gene lost 3 bases and the J gene lost 2 bases, with 16 bases spanning the gap. The length of the CDR3 is 16 residues. CDR3 sequence reads: CASSIKQWMTNTEAFF. CDR3 DNA: TGTGCCAGTAGTATTAAACAGTGGATGACAAACACTGAAGCTTTCTTT.

This rearrangement joins TRBV30 to TRBJ1-4; D uncertain. The germline V gene encodes CDR1 GTSNPN and CDR2 SVGIG (reference sequence). The V end was cut by 0 bases, the J end by 0 bases, with 5 bases between. The CDR3 is made up of 14 amino acids. CDR3 sequence reads: CAWSVQSTNEKLFF. The CDR3 DNA sequence: TGTGCCTGGAGTGTACAATCAACTAATGAAAAACTGTTTTTT.

The V call is TRBV3-1 (or the pseudogene TRBV3-2), the J call TRBJ2-2, with a possible D match to TRBD2 (6 bases). Germline V gene data show CDR1 as LGHDT and CDR2 as YNNKEL (reference sequence). V was cut by 3 bases and J by 5 bases, with 16 bases left in between. The CDR3 is 16 residues long. The CDR3 loop reads CASSQGRGSGTGELFF. CDR3 nucleotides: TGTGCCAGCAGCCAGGGACGGGGGAGTGGTACCGGGGAGCTGTTTTTT.